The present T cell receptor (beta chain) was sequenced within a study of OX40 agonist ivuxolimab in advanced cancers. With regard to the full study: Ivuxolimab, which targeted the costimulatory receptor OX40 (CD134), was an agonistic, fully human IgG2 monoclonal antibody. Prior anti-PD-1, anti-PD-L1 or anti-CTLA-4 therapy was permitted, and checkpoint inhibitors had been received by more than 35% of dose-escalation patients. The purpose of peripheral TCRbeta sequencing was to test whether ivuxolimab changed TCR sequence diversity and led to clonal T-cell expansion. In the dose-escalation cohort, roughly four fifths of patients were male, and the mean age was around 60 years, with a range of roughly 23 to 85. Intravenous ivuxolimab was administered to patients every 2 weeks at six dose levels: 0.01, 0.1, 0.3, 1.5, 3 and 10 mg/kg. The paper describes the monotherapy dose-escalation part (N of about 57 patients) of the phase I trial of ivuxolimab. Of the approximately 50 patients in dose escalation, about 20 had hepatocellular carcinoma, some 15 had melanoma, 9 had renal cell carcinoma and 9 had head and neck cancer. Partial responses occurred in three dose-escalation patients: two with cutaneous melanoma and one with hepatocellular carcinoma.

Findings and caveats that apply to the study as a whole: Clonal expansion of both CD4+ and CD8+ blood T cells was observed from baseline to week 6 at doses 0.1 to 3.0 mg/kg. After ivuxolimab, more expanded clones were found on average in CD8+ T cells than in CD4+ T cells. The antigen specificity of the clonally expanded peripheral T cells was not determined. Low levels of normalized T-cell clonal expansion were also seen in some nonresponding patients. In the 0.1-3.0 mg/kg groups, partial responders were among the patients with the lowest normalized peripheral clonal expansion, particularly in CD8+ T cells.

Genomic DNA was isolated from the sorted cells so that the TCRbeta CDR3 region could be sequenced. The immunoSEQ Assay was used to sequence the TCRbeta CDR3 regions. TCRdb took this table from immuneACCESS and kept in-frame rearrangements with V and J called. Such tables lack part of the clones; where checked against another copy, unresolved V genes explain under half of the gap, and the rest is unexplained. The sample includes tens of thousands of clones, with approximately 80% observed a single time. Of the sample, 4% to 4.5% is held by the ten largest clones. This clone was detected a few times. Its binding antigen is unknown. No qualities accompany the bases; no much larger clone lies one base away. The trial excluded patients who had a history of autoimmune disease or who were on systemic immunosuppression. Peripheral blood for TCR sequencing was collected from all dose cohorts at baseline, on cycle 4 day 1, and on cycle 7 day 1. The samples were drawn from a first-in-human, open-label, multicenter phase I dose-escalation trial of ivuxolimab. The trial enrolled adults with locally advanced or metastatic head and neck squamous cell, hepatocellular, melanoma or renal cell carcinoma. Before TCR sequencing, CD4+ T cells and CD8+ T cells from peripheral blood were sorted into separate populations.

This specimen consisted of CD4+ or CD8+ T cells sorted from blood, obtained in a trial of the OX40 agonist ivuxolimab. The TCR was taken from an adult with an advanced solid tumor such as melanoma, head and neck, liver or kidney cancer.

The CDR3 protein is CSVGQGANYGYTF. In nucleotides, the sequence is TGCAGCGTTGGACAGGGAGCTAACTATGGCTACACCTTC. The rearrangement joined TRBV29-1 to TRBJ1-2, with 7 central nucleotides matching TRBD1. CDR1 and CDR2, per the germline V gene, are SQVTM and ANQGSEA. Germline trimming: 4 bases from V, 0 bases from J; junction bases outside gene matches: 2. Spanning cysteine to phenylalanine, the CDR3 consists of 13 amino acids. Just the 39-base CDR3 DNA is kept, in frame starting at base 1.